These 29 T cell receptor beta chains were sequenced from one sample in a study of blood T cell repertoires in COVID-19. The data were produced by immunoSEQ multiplex PCR, yet TCRdb's version contains in-frame clones alone and is incomplete. The sample yields roughly 250,000 clones, 87% seen once. The source material was peripheral blood. These receptors originate from a man between 60 and 75 years old who had recovered from COVID-19.

V gene TRBV6-5 combines with J gene TRBJ2-7, with D uncertain. The CDR3 length is 11 residues. V lost 7 bases, J lost 6 bases, and 10 bases lay in between. Germline CDR1 is MNHEY and CDR2 is SVGAGI. Here the CDR3 reads CASTLISEQYF. The CDR3 region has the DNA TGTGCCAGCACACTCATTTCCGAGCAGTACTTC.

The J gene is TRBJ2-5, the V gene TRBV12-3 or TRBV12-4; D perhaps matches TRBD1 (6 bases). Trimming removed 6 bases at V and 2 bases at J, with 7 bases between. The CDR3 is made up of 12 amino acids. Here the CDR3 DNA reads TGTGCCAGCAGGAGGGGGCAAGAGACCCAGTACTTC. Translating it yields CASRRGQETQYF.

The chain is built from TRBV27 and TRBJ2-7, with 7 bases identical to TRBD1. The junction had 10 bases not matched to a gene; V was cut back by 7 bases and J by 4 bases. The CDR3 has 14 residues. Per the germline V gene, CDR1 is MNHEY and CDR2 is SMNVEV (reference sequence). CDR3 DNA: TGTGCCAGCAAGAGACAGGGTCTCGGTTACGAGCAGTACGTC. It specifies CASKRQGLGYEQYV.

The V call is TRBV2, the J call TRBJ2-5; TRBD1 agrees at 10 bases. CDR3 length: 15 amino acids. Germline V gene lookup returns CDR1 SNHLY and CDR2 FYNNEI. V was clipped by 6 bases and J by 4 bases; unmatched bases: 8. CDR3 residues: CASSGDRGTGETQYF. The CDR3 DNA reads TGTGCCAGCAGCGGGGACAGGGGAACGGGAGAGACCCAGTACTTC.

DNA for the CDR3: TGTGCCAGCTCACCGTTTACAGAGAATTCACCCCTCCACTTT. Amino acid sequence: CASSPFTENSPLHF. The chain is built from TRBV18 and TRBJ1-6; D not resolved. CDR3 length: 14 residues. Germline-derived CDR1 and CDR2 are KGHSH and LQKENI. Trimming stripped 3 bases from V and 7 bases from J, with 10 bases between.

J is TRBJ1-1 and V is TRBV7-8; D remains ambiguous. The CDR3 is 13 amino acids. V lost 5 bases and J lost 5, with 12 bases in between. CDR1 SGHVS and CDR2 FQNEAQ come from the germline V gene. CDR3 sequence (DNA): TGTGCCAGCAGCGAAGGAGTGTGGACTGAAGCTTTCTTT. It encodes CASSEGVWTEAFF.

This chain links TRBV10-2 with TRBJ1-1, with D unresolved. The V gene lost 9 bases and the J gene lost 1 base, with 6 bases spanning the gap. CDR3 length: 11 amino acids. The V gene's germline CDR1 is WSHSY and CDR2 SAAADI. Written as DNA, the CDR3 is TGCGCCAGTGGAGAGAACACTGAAGCTTTCTTT. It encodes CASGENTEAFF.

The rearrangement uses TRBV21-1 and TRBJ1-2; TRBD1 reflects the table's D call only, with no check against the DNA. TRBV21-1 is marked as a pseudogene. CDR3 length: 14 amino acids. In nucleotides, the CDR3 is TGTGCCAGCAGCGGAAGACAGGCTCCCTATGGCTACACCTTC. Protein sequence: CASSGRQAPYGYTF.

V and J are TRBV6-5 and TRBJ1-5, with a possible D match to TRBD1 (6 bases). Trimming took off 6 bases at V and 3 bases at J, with 9 bases between the two ends. Germline CDR1 and CDR2: MNHEY and SVGAGI. This CDR3 contains 13 residues. The CDR3 coding sequence is TGTGCCAGCAGGCAGGGGCCCAATCAGCCCCAGCATTTT. Amino acid sequence: CASRQGPNQPQHF.

V usage is TRBV23-1 and J usage is TRBJ2-1; 9 bases line up with TRBD1. TRBV23-1 is an ORF, and what it does is uncertain. The CDR3 is 23 amino acids. Germline trimming cut 4 bases from V and 5 bases from J; bases unmatched to any gene: 30. As DNA, the CDR3 is TGCGCCAGCAGTCCCCACTCCCAGGGACAGGGAGCTCCGGGGGGCCCCGTCGACAATGAGCAGTTCTTC. Translating it yields CASSPHSQGQGAPGGPVDNEQFF.

The chain is built from TRBV6-5 and TRBJ2-5; the match to TRBD1 covers 9 bases. The CDR3 contains 14 residues. Germline V gene data show CDR1 as MNHEY and CDR2 as SVGAGI. V lost 6 bases, J lost 5 bases, and 7 bases stayed unmatched. The CDR3 DNA reads as TGTGCCAGCAGGACTACAGGGGGCGGGGAGACCCAGTACTTC. Protein: CASRTTGGGETQYF.

The CDR3 region is CASSQRSQGANEKLFF. In DNA, the CDR3 is TGTGCCAGCAGCCAACGTTCGCAAGGAGCTAATGAAAAACTGTTTTTT. The V call is TRBV3-1 (or the pseudogene TRBV3-2), the J call TRBJ1-4; D not resolved. Germline V gene data show CDR1 as LGHDT and CDR2 as YNNKEL (reference sequence). V gave up 2 bases and J gave up 3 bases, with 13 bases separating them. The CDR3 has 16 amino acids.

This clone was observed a handful of times. CDR3 in amino acids: CASSLVQGETQYF. CDR3 coding DNA: TGTGCCAGCAGCTTAGTTCAGGGGGAGACCCAGTACTTC. The chain recombines TRBV7-9 with TRBJ2-5; tentative D call: TRBD1 (6 bases). The germline CDR1 and CDR2 sequences are SEHNR and FQNEAQ (reference sequence). This CDR3 is 13 amino acids long. V was cut by 1 base and J by 5 bases, with 8 bases left in between.

J is TRBJ1-1 and V is TRBV10-1; 9 nucleotides agree with TRBD1. This CDR3 has 13 residues. V dropped 7 bases and J dropped 4; count of bases not matched to a gene: 4. The germline V gene has CDR1 WNHNN and CDR2 SYGVQD (reference sequence). CDR3 DNA sequence: TGCGCCAGCAAGGGACAGGGCGGCACTGAAGCTTTCTTT. Translated, it gives CASKGQGGTEAFF.

The chain is built from TRBV27 and TRBJ2-3; D is perhaps TRBD2 (6 bases). The CDR3 is made up of 22 amino acids. Germline CDR1 reads MNHEY; CDR2 reads SMNVEV (reference sequence). V was pared by 6 bases and J by 2 bases, with 36 bases between. The CDR3 DNA reads as TGTGCCAGCAGCGTCTTCTTACGCTCCACCCGGACGACTGGAGGGGCCACAGATACGCAGTATTTT. Translated: CASSVFLRSTRTTGGATDTQYF.

V usage is TRBV5-4 and J usage is TRBJ2-7; 8 positions match TRBD1. The CDR3 spans 15 residues. J lost 2 bases, V lost 4 bases, and 8 bases had no gene match. Germline V CDR1 and CDR2: SGHNT, YYREEE (reference sequence). In DNA, the CDR3 is TGTGCCAGCAGCCTGGAACCCAGGGGGCCCTACGAGCAGTACTTC. This gives the protein CASSLEPRGPYEQYF.

The V gene is TRBV2, the J gene TRBJ2-3, with 7 bases identical to TRBD1. The J segment lost 1 base and the V segment lost 10 bases, leaving 11 bases of the junction unmatched. Germline V lookup: CDR1 SNHLY, CDR2 FYNNEI. This CDR3 spans 15 amino acids. The DNA for the CDR3 is TGTGCCAACGCGATCGGTACAGGGGGCACAGATACGCAGTATTTT. Translated, it gives CANAIGTGGTDTQYF.

The chain couples TRBV7-2 to TRBJ1-5; D is ambiguous. CDR1 is SGHTA and CDR2 is FQGNSA in the germline V gene. The germline V and J ends were trimmed by 1 base and 7 bases, with 14 bases remaining between them. This CDR3 spans 15 amino acids. The CDR3 DNA is TGTGCCAGCAGCTTAGTCGGCACTCCAGGACAGCCCCAGCATTTT. This encodes CASSLVGTPGQPQHF.

The genes are TRBV18 and TRBJ2-1, with D perhaps TRBD1 (6 bases). Germline assignment: CDR1 KGHSH and CDR2 LQKENI. The V and J ends lost 5 bases and 0 bases respectively, with 14 bases between them. The length of the CDR3 is 16 residues. DNA of the CDR3: TGTGCCAGCTCAGACGACAGGCCGAGCTCCTACAATGAGCAGTTCTTC. Its translation: CASSDDRPSSYNEQFF.

The chain carries TRBV10-3 and TRBJ2-1, with 13 bases identical to TRBD2. V shed 5 bases and J 8 bases; nucleotides not matched to a gene: 3. Germline V gene data show CDR1 as ENHRY and CDR2 as SYGVKD. There are 14 residues in the CDR3. The CDR3 spells CAISPTSGGYEQFF. The CDR3 nucleotides read TGTGCCATCAGTCCGACTAGCGGGGGGTATGAGCAGTTCTTC.

This clone was seen once. The genes are TRBV9 and TRBJ2-7; D is unresolved. The germline gives CDR1 SGDLS, CDR2 YYNGEE. The CDR3 runs to 14 residues. Trimming took off 0 bases at V and 5 bases at J, with 12 bases between the two ends. The CDR3 coding sequence is TGTGCCAGCAGCGTAGTAGACAAATTGGACGAGCAGTACTTC. Amino acid sequence: CASSVVDKLDEQYF.

The V gene is TRBV4-1, the J gene TRBJ1-4; no clear D gene. The CDR3 loop spans 14 amino acids. The V end was cut by 1 base, the J end by 6 bases, with 9 bases between. Germline values: CDR1 MGHRA, CDR2 YSYEKL. This chain's CDR3 is CASSQVSRYEKLFF. The CDR3 nucleotides are TGCGCCAGCAGCCAAGTCTCCAGATATGAAAAACTGTTTTTT.

The genes are TRBV9 and TRBJ2-3; no clear D gene. Looked up from germline, CDR1 is SGDLS and CDR2 is YYNGEE. Trimming took 3 bases from V and 2 from J, leaving 10 bases between them. The CDR3 is 14 amino acids. The CDR3 sequence is CASSGMGTTDTQYF. In DNA, the CDR3 is TGTGCCAGCAGCGGGATGGGCACCACAGATACGCAGTATTTT.

This chain connects TRBV6-5 to TRBJ2-7, with TRBD1 matching over 10 bases. Germline V gives CDR1 MNHEY, CDR2 SVGAGI. The CDR3 consists of 15 residues. V trimming: 5 bases; J trimming: 3 bases; junction bases outside the gene matches: 7. This CDR3 reads CASSTAGTGDYEQYF. As DNA, the CDR3 is TGTGCCAGCAGTACCGCCGGGACAGGGGACTACGAGCAGTACTTC.

The gene calls are TRBV1 and TRBJ1-3; TRBD1 is the table's D call, not checked against the DNA. TRBV1 is a listed pseudogene. The CDR3 loop spans 16 amino acids. The CDR3 DNA follows: TGCACCAGCAGCCAAGGGGCAGGGTCGTCAGGAAACACCATATATTTT. Protein sequence: CTSSQGAGSSGNTIYF.

The chain couples TRBV5-1 to TRBJ2-5, with D tentatively TRBD1 (5 bases). CDR1 and CDR2 (germline): SGHRS, YFSETQ. Trimming cost V 4 bases and J 1 base, with 11 bases left between them. The CDR3 loop spans 14 amino acids. In DNA form, the CDR3 reads TGCGCCAGCAGCCAGCAGGGTCGCCAAGAGACCCAGTACTTC. Residues: CASSQQGRQETQYF.

The V call is TRBV7-9, the J call TRBJ2-1; 10 positions agree with TRBD1. V shed 5 bases and J 9 bases; nucleotides not matched to a gene: 4. The germline CDR1 and CDR2 sequences are SEHNR and FQNEAQ (reference sequence). The CDR3 sequence is 13 residues long. The DNA of the CDR3 is TGTGCCAGCAGCGGACAGGGGGTGGCTGAGCAGTTCTTC. This sequence encodes CASSGQGVAEQFF.

This chain uses TRBV10-3 with TRBJ2-1, with 13 bases identical to TRBD2. Germline V CDR1 and CDR2: ENHRY, SYGVKD. The CDR3 extends over 15 amino acids. V dropped 7 bases and J dropped 7; count of bases not matched to a gene: 7. CDR3 region: CAITTSGGASNEQFF. CDR3 sequence (DNA): TGTGCCATCACTACTAGCGGGGGGGCCTCAAATGAGCAGTTCTTC.

The chain joins TRBV10-3 to TRBJ1-1, with D maybe TRBD1 (5 bases). The germline V gene has CDR1 ENHRY and CDR2 SYGVKD. The CDR3 is 14 residues long. Trimming cost V 7 bases and J 3 bases, with 15 bases left between them. This chain's CDR3 is CAINPSQGDTEAFF. CDR3 sequence (DNA): TGTGCCATCAACCCATCTCAAGGGGACACTGAAGCTTTCTTT.